The 10 T cell receptor beta chains below all came from one sample that was sequenced in a study of T cell repertoires in cytomegalovirus infection. TCRdb analysed the reads with MiXCR anew, one entry per CDR3 protein. The sample shows approximately 500,000 distinct CDR3 sequences, 16% of them seen only once. Input material: CD8+ T cells from PBMCs. These TCRs come from a human donor in good health (CMV status not recorded). Some clones in this sample may be carry-over from other donors' samples.

The rearrangement joins TRBV12-3 or TRBV12-4 to TRBJ1-1; no clear D. The CDR3 has 15 residues. V lost 2 bases and J lost 0, with 10 bases in between. CDR3 sequence (DNA): TGTGCCAGCAGTTTAATCACGGCCATGAACACTGAAGCTTTCTTT. Translating gives CASSLITAMNTEAFF.

The gene calls are TRBV6-6 and TRBJ2-5, with a tentative D call TRBD2 (5 bases). V was cut by 7 bases and J by 4 bases, with 13 bases left in between. CDR3 size: 13 residues. Germline values: CDR1 MNHNY, CDR2 SVGAGI (reference sequence). CDR3 coding DNA: TGTGCCAGCATCCCTCGGGGTGGAGAGACCCAGTACTTC. Encoded protein: CASIPRGGETQYF.

This sequence joins TRBV7-9 and TRBJ2-6; D uncertain. This CDR3 has 17 amino acids. Trimming took 3 bases from V and 3 from J, leaving 15 bases between them. In germline, CDR1 is SEHNR, CDR2 FQNEAQ (reference sequence). This CDR3 reads CASSFRALAGGANVLTF. As DNA, the CDR3 is TGTGCCAGCAGCTTCCGGGCGTTGGCCGGTGGGGCCAACGTCCTGACTTTC.

The rearrangement uses TRBV6-5 and TRBJ1-1; D call uncertain. The CDR3 extends over 15 amino acids. Germline-derived CDR1 and CDR2 are MNHEY and SVGAGI. V was cut by 1 base and J by 5 bases, with 14 bases left in between. The CDR3 here is CASSYFTGRGTEAFF. For the CDR3, the DNA is TGTGCCAGCAGTTACTTTACGGGCCGAGGGACTGAAGCTTTCTTT.

This clonotype showed up just a few times. The V and J genes are TRBV10-3 and TRBJ2-6; tentative D call: TRBD1 (6 bases). Trimming cost V 10 bases and J 3 bases, with 16 bases left between them. This CDR3 is 15 amino acids long. Germline values: CDR1 ENHRY, CDR2 SYGVKD. The CDR3 loop reads CATYNTGRGANVLTF. The DNA of the CDR3 is TGTGCCACCTATAACACAGGGCGTGGGGCCAACGTCCTGACTTTC.

The chain couples TRBV27 to TRBJ2-5; TRBD2 aligns across 13 bases. CDR1 MNHEY and CDR2 SMNVEV come from the germline V gene (reference sequence). The CDR3 spans 18 residues. V was clipped by 0 bases and J by 4 bases; unmatched bases: 8. This CDR3 is CASSLSGGLAGVGETQYF. As DNA, the CDR3 is TGTGCCAGCAGTTTATCGGGCGGACTAGCGGGAGTGGGAGAGACCCAGTACTTC.

The V and J genes are TRBV20-1 and TRBJ2-3; 12 nucleotides match TRBD2. V was pared by 0 bases and J by 4 bases, with 5 bases of the junction left unmatched. The CDR3 loop spans 16 amino acids. Germline V lookup: CDR1 DFQATT, CDR2 SNEGSKA (reference sequence). CDR3 nucleotide sequence: TGCAGTGCTAGAGATAGACTAGCGGGAGTCGCAGATACGCAGTATTTT. It is translated as CSARDRLAGVADTQYF.

The table lists this clonotype with many counts. This chain connects TRBV7-3 to TRBJ1-1; D is perhaps TRBD1 (5 bases). The V end was cut by 2 bases, the J end by 3 bases, with 7 bases between. Germline loops: CDR1 SGHTA, CDR2 FQGTGA. The CDR3 length is 13 residues. CDR3 nucleotides: TGTGCCAGCAGCTTACAAGGGGACACTGAAGCTTTCTTT. It translates to CASSLQGDTEAFF.

The chain links TRBV3-1 to TRBJ2-2, with TRBD1 matching 8 bases. From germline, CDR1 is LGHDT and CDR2 YNNKEL (reference sequence). V lost 4 bases, J lost 2 bases, and 15 bases stayed unmatched. The CDR3 consists of 19 residues. The DNA for the CDR3 is TGTGCCAGCAGCCCGGGACAGGTCCAACGAGATCTCAACACCGGGGAGCTGTTTTTT. It is translated as CASSPGQVQRDLNTGELFF.

This clonotype has at least ten counts. The chain employs TRBV7-9 and TRBJ2-1; unclear D gene. Germline V gives CDR1 SEHNR, CDR2 FQNEAQ (reference sequence). V lost 1 base and J lost 2, with 9 bases in between. This CDR3 comprises 15 residues. CDR3 coding DNA: TGTGCCAGCAGCTTAGATAGGCCCCCCTACAATGAGCAGTTCTTC. It encodes CASSLDRPPYNEQFF.